This entry features one T cell receptor (beta chain) sequence. The RNA input was roughly 0.45 to 1 ug, and it was reverse transcribed with random hexamers. Amplification of TCR beta CDR3 was carried out by immunoSEQ multiplex PCR, which covered 54 Vbeta and 13 Jbeta segments. TCRdb fed the immunoSEQ multiplex PCR reads into MiXCR, producing one record per CDR3 protein. The data hold fewer than 150,000 distinct CDR3 sequences, with over 85% observed a single time. The data were obtained in a study of CD8 T cells in Susac syndrome. From blood CD8+ and CD4+ T cells, TCR beta sequences were generated. Bulk CD8+ and CD4+ cells came from magnetic negative isolation; CD8+ TEMRA by FACS. Germline lookup yields CDR1 SQVTM and CDR2 ANQGSEA. V dropped 2 bases and J dropped 0 bases, with 6 bases sitting between them. The CDR3 is made up of 13 amino acids.

The source is a human donor in good health. What was sequenced was CD8+ T cells from PBMCs. V usage is TRBV29-1 and J usage is TRBJ2-3; D is uncertain. CDR3 DNA sequence: TGCAGCGTTGAAATTGCTAGCACAGATACGCAGTATTTT. Protein product: CSVEIASTDTQYF.